A selection of T cell receptor beta chains follows, all from one sample in a study of blood T cells in healthy people across ages. TCRdb redid the calling of the 5' RACE reads with MiXCR, one entry per CDR3 protein. The data contain over 600,000 distinct CDR3 sequences, about 42% of them singletons. Sequenced input: blood. Every receptor here comes from a man at least 80 years old in good health. CDR3s include the opening cysteine and the closing phenylalanine or tryptophan. The order of the fields is D gene, V gene, clone size, J gene, CDR3 DNA, CDR3 protein. The D gene is left open where the match is weak. Clone size appears in some rows only: once, few, many, or a class for an expanded clone.

>NA|TRBV27|NA|TRBJ2-1
TGTGCCAGCAGACCTTCTCGGGTACCTACATACAATGAGCAGTTCTTC
CASRPSRVPTYNEQFF
>TRBD1|TRBV7-3|NA|TRBJ1-1
TGTGCCAGCAGCTCCCAAGGGGGACAGGGAACTGAAGCTTTCTTT
CASSSQGGQGTEAFF
>NA|TRBV3-1|few|TRBJ2-5
TGTGCCAGCAGCCAAGGGCTGGTCGGATTCCCAGAGACCCAGTACTTC
CASSQGLVGFPETQYF
>TRBD1|TRBV7-2|many|TRBJ2-7
TGTGCCAGCAGCTCTGGACAGGGTAACTACGAGCAGTACTTC
CASSSGQGNYEQYF
>TRBD2|TRBV5-1|NA|TRBJ2-5
TGCGCCAGCAGCTCCTTAGCGGGAGAACCGTCGTACTTC
CASSSLAGEPSYF
>NA|TRBV20-1|few|TRBJ2-7
TGCAGTGCTAGGCGGGACAGCACCTACGAGCAGTACTTC
CSARRDSTYEQYF
>NA|TRBV10-3|NA|TRBJ2-7
TGTGCCACCAAACGGGACGGTGACTACCACGAGCAGTACTTC
CATKRDGDYHEQYF
>NA|TRBV4-3|NA|TRBJ2-3
TGCGCCAGCAGCCAAGATTGGGGGCCGGCTAGCGCCTACACAGATACGCAGTATTTT
CASSQDWGPASAYTDTQYF
>NA|TRBV6-2/TRBV6-3|few|TRBJ1-1
TGTGCCAGCAGTATCCATGCGGTAGCCACTGAAGCTTTCTTT
CASSIHAVATEAFF
>TRBD1|TRBV27|NA|TRBJ1-5
TGTGCCAGCAGCCGTACCTCTGGGACAGGGGTTTCTCAGCCCCAGCATTTT
CASSRTSGTGVSQPQHF
>NA|TRBV30|NA|TRBJ1-5
TGTGCCTGGAGTTCCTCCAATCAGCCCCAGCATTTT
CAWSSSNQPQHF
>NA|TRBV29-1|NA|TRBJ2-5
TGCAACGTTGAACCCGGGGGTCCTCTCGAGACCCAGTACTTC
CNVEPGGPLETQYF
>NA|TRBV20-1|NA|TRBJ2-5
TGCAGTGCCACCCATATACGTGGTGAGCAGTACTTC
CSATHIRGEQYF
>NA|TRBV12-3/TRBV12-4|NA|TRBJ2-3
TGTGCCAGCAGCATAGGGAGAGCAGATACGCAGTATTTT
CASSIGRADTQYF
>TRBD2|TRBV15|NA|TRBJ2-1
TGTGCCACCAGCAGAGAGGGACTAGCGGTAGATGAGCAGTTCTTC
CATSREGLAVDEQFF
>NA|TRBV12-3/TRBV12-4|NA|TRBJ2-3
TGTGCCAGCAGTTTACCCGTGAGCCGCACAGATACGCAGTATTTT
CASSLPVSRTDTQYF
>NA|TRBV7-3|NA|TRBJ1-1
TGTGCCAGCAGCTTATCAGGGAGGAACACTGAAGCTTTCTTT
CASSLSGRNTEAFF
>NA|TRBV5-6|NA|TRBJ2-3
TGTGCCAGCAGCTCCCCCACGGGACAAACAGATACGCAGTATTTT
CASSSPTGQTDTQYF
>NA|TRBV20-1|many|TRBJ2-1
TGCAGTGCTAGAGCCCGAGCGGAGAGCTCCTACAATGAGCAGTTCTTC
CSARARAESSYNEQFF
>TRBD2|TRBV7-3|NA|TRBJ2-1
TGTGCCAGCAGCCCCGGGAGCGGGGCGAGCTCCTACAATGAGCAGTTCTTC
CASSPGSGASSYNEQFF
>NA|TRBV18|NA|TRBJ1-2
TGTGCCAGCTCACCACAAACAGGGATCGAGTCGGGCTACACCTTC
CASSPQTGIESGYTF
>TRBD2|TRBV24-1|NA|TRBJ2-1
TGTGCCACCAGTGATACCGGGACTAGCGGGAGGGCCGTAGGGAATGAGCAGTTCTTC
CATSDTGTSGRAVGNEQFF
>TRBD2|TRBV20-1|many|TRBJ2-3
TGCAGTGCTCATCCGGGACTAGCGGGGCTCACAGATACGCAGTATTTT
CSAHPGLAGLTDTQYF
>TRBD2|TRBV24-1|NA|TRBJ2-1
TGTGCCACCAGTGAAAGGACTAGCGGGATTAGGGAGACCCAGTTCTTC
CATSERTSGIRETQFF
>TRBD2|TRBV20-1|NA|TRBJ2-5
TGCAGTGCTAGAGCGCCTAGCGGGTGGGAGACCCAGTACTTC
CSARAPSGWETQYF
>NA|TRBV20-1|NA|TRBJ1-2
TGCAGTGCCCCCGGGGGGACTGTTGGCTACACCTTC
CSAPGGTVGYTF
>NA|TRBV10-2|NA|TRBJ1-1
TGCGCCATCAGAGACAGACCGAACACTGAAGCTTTCTTT
CAIRDRPNTEAFF
>NA|TRBV19|once|TRBJ1-5
TGTGCCAGTAGTATAGGGACAGCCGAGCAGCCCCAGCATTTT
CASSIGTAEQPQHF
>NA|TRBV9|NA|TRBJ1-5
TGTGCCAGCAGCGTAGTCGAGACCCTGGGAAGCAATCAGCCCCAGCATTTT
CASSVVETLGSNQPQHF
>NA|TRBV7-2|few|TRBJ2-1
TGTGCCAGCAGCTTGATGGGGACTTACAATGAGCAGTTCTTC
CASSLMGTYNEQFF
>NA|TRBV4-3|NA|TRBJ2-7
TGCGCCAGCAGCCAAGACTCAACAGCCTGCGAGCAGTACTTC
CASSQDSTACEQYF
>TRBD1|TRBV15|few|TRBJ1-4
TGTGCCACCAGCAGAGATGTTGGACAGGGGGTTGCAAAACTGTTTTTT
CATSRDVGQGVAKLFF
>TRBD2|TRBV28|NA|TRBJ2-5
TGTGCCAGCAGGACCCCCGCTAGCGGGAGGGGAGAGCAGTACTTC
CASRTPASGRGEQYF
>TRBD2|TRBV27|NA|TRBJ2-1
TGTGCCAGCAGTTTTCCAAGCGGGAGGGCCGATTTCCATGAGCAGTTCTTC
CASSFPSGRADFHEQFF
>NA|TRBV14|NA|TRBJ2-5
TGTGCCAGCAGCCTGTTGGAGGGAGAAGAGACCCAGTACTTC
CASSLLEGEETQYF
>TRBD1|TRBV19|NA|TRBJ2-1
TGTGCCAGTAGTGATCCGGGACAGGGGGACGAGCAGTTCTTC
CASSDPGQGDEQFF
>TRBD1|TRBV20-1|NA|TRBJ1-5
TGCAGTGCCACAGGGGATGATCAGCCCCAGCATTTT
CSATGDDQPQHF
>NA|TRBV4-2|NA|TRBJ2-7
TGTGCCAGCAGCCAAGAGGGGGGACAGTCCTACGAGCAGTACTTC
CASSQEGGQSYEQYF
>NA|TRBV6-1|NA|TRBJ2-5
TGTGCCAGCAGTGCAGGTCACGCTAGGGGCAATGAGCAGTACTTC
CASSAGHARGNEQYF
>NA|TRBV20-1|NA|TRBJ2-6
TGCAGTGCTAGGAAACAGGATAGTACTAGGGCCAACGTCCTGACTTTC
CSARKQDSTRANVLTF
>TRBD2|TRBV29-1|NA|TRBJ2-5
TGCAGCGTTGAGCGACTAGCGGTGGGGGAGACCCAGTACTTC
CSVERLAVGETQYF
>NA|TRBV7-9|few|TRBJ1-2
TGTGCCAGCAGCCCGAATTCCGGGGGACGAGGTGGCTACACCTTC
CASSPNSGGRGGYTF
>NA|TRBV2|few|TRBJ2-1
TGTGCCAGCAGTGAAATACGAGGATCCTACAATGAGCAGTTCTTC
CASSEIRGSYNEQFF
>NA|TRBV29-1|NA|TRBJ1-2
TGCAGCGTTGAGGTCGGGGTAGGTGGCTACACCTTC
CSVEVGVGGYTF
>NA|TRBV5-6|NA|TRBJ2-7
TGTGCCAGCAGCCATGACAGTTACTACGAGCAGTACTTC
CASSHDSYYEQYF
>NA|TRBV3-1|few|TRBJ1-1
TGTGCCAGCAGCCAGTGGGGGAACACTGAAGCTTTCTTT
CASSQWGNTEAFF
>NA|TRBV5-1|NA|TRBJ2-5
TGCGCCAGCAGCTGGGGCGACACTGTTCAAGAGACCCAGTACTTC
CASSWGDTVQETQYF
>NA|TRBV12-3/TRBV12-4|NA|TRBJ2-1
TGTGCCAGCAGCCCCCGGATGGGGAGCTCCTACAATGAGCAGTTCTTC
CASSPRMGSSYNEQFF
>NA|TRBV3-1|once|TRBJ2-7
TGTGCCAGCAGCCACCTGACACCGAGCTCCTACAATGAGCAGTACTTC
CASSHLTPSSYNEQYF
>NA|TRBV10-2|few|TRBJ2-5
TGCGCCAGCAGTGACTTAGGACAGATACAAGAGACCCAGTACTTC
CASSDLGQIQETQYF
>NA|TRBV11-2|few|TRBJ2-3
TGTGCCAGCAGCTGGGGAAGAGTGGGGACAGATACGCAGTATTTT
CASSWGRVGTDTQYF
>TRBD1|TRBV7-2|NA|TRBJ1-2
TGTGCCACCGGGACAGGGGAGTTTGGCTACACCTTC
CATGTGEFGYTF
>NA|TRBV6-1|NA|TRBJ2-5
TGTGCCAGCAGTGATCGTAGGGACCTGGAGACCCAGTACTTC
CASSDRRDLETQYF
>NA|TRBV25-1|NA|TRBJ1-6
TGTGCCAGCAGTGACCAGGGAAGTTCACCCCTCCACTTT
CASSDQGSSPLHF
>NA|TRBV20-1|NA|TRBJ2-5
TGCAGTGCTAGAGCCCCCCTTCGGGGCCAAGAGACCCAGTACTTC
CSARAPLRGQETQYF
>NA|TRBV5-1|few|TRBJ1-1
TGCGCCAGCAGCGCATCAGGTTACCGGGGAACTGAAGCTTTCTTT
CASSASGYRGTEAFF
>NA|TRBV5-1|NA|TRBJ2-2
TGCGCCAGCACCCTAAGGTCCGGGAGCCGTTTTGGACGGGCGAGCGGGGAGCTGTTTTTT
CASTLRSGSRFGRASGELFF